Below are 12 T cell receptor beta chains sequenced from a single sample in a study of T cell changes during pregnancy in multiple sclerosis (dated by TCRdb to between 2018 and 2021). Library creation used the immunoSEQ multiplex PCR assay. TCRdb re-hosts the immuneACCESS table, in-frame sequences only. Its copies lack some clones; in the studies checked, an unresolved V gene accounts for under half of them, and the cause for the rest is not known. The sample includes some 93,000 clones, with 91% observed a single time. The top ten clonotypes cover about 1.7% of the sample. The sequences come from peripheral blood, collected after pregnancy. These TCRs come from a female donor in good health, enrolled as a control in a pregnancy study.

The gene calls are TRBV7-9 and TRBJ2-3; 13 nucleotides align to TRBD2. The V gene's germline CDR1 is SEHNR and CDR2 FQNEAQ (reference sequence). V shed 5 bases, J shed 8 bases, and the junction held 4 bases outside the gene matches. The CDR3 sequence is 14 residues long. The CDR3 DNA follows: TGTGCCAGCAGCGGGACTAGCGGGACGCGTACGCAGTATTTT. Its protein product is CASSGTSGTRTQYF.

This sequence joins TRBV30 and TRBJ1-5; 8 nucleotides line up with TRBD1. The germline CDR1 and CDR2 sequences are GTSNPN and SVGIG (reference sequence). Trimming at V came to 4 bases and at J to 2 bases, leaving 13 bases not matched to a gene. This CDR3 spans 17 amino acids. CDR3: CAWTRQGANGGNQPQHF. In nucleotides, the CDR3 is TGTGCCTGGACGCGGCAGGGGGCTAATGGAGGCAATCAGCCCCAGCATTTT.

The chain has TRBV5-1 and TRBJ1-5; 8 nucleotides agree with TRBD1. CDR3 length: 14 residues. V shed 6 bases, J shed 4 bases, and the junction held 6 bases outside the gene matches. Germline V lookup: CDR1 SGHRS, CDR2 YFSETQ. The DNA of the CDR3 is TGCGCCAGCATCAAAGACAGGGGAAATCAGCCCCAGCATTTT. Translation gives CASIKDRGNQPQHF.

The chain recombines TRBV14 with TRBJ2-3, with TRBD1 identical over 8 bases. The trim removed 4 bases at V and 5 bases at J, leaving 8 bases unmatched. The CDR3 extends over 15 amino acids. Germline V lookup: CDR1 SGHDN, CDR2 FVKESK. The CDR3, as DNA: TGTGCCAGCAGCCCAGGGGGCTCCCGGGGAGATACGCAGTATTTT. Translating gives CASSPGGSRGDTQYF.

The CDR3: CASSLGGRGYQETQYF. CDR3 in DNA: TGCGCCAGCAGCTTGGGAGGGCGCGGGTACCAAGAGACCCAGTACTTC. The chain combines TRBV5-1 with TRBJ2-5, with D possibly being TRBD2 (5 bases). This CDR3 has 16 amino acids. Trimming took off 0 bases at V and 0 bases at J, with 12 bases between the two ends. Germline-derived CDR1 and CDR2 are SGHRS and YFSETQ.

This clone was seen a single time. V usage is TRBV6-4 and J usage is TRBJ2-3; a possible D gene is TRBD1 (6 bases). Trimming left V 0 bases short and J 1 base short, with 8 bases between. The CDR3 length is 15 residues. Germline loops: CDR1 MRHNA, CDR2 SNTAGT. DNA of the CDR3: TGTGCCAGCAGTGACTCGGGGGCCGGCACAGATACGCAGTATTTT. Translated, it gives CASSDSGAGTDTQYF.

This chain links TRBV5-5 with TRBJ2-7; 7 bases fit TRBD1. With V trimmed by 0 bases and J by 0 bases, 9 bases remained unmatched. The CDR3 runs 17 residues. CDR1 and CDR2 from the germline V gene are SGHKS and YYEKEE (reference sequence). CDR3 residues: CASSLAGTVTISYEQYF. Written as DNA, the CDR3 is TGTGCCAGCAGCTTGGCCGGGACAGTTACCATCTCCTACGAGCAGTACTTC.

This clone came up once. This chain joins TRBV25-1 and TRBJ1-6, with D unresolved. CDR3 length: 13 residues. V lost 0 bases and J lost 10, with 7 bases in between. Per the germline V gene, CDR1 is MGHDK and CDR2 is SYGVNS. The CDR3: CASSEYRGSPLHF. The CDR3 DNA is TGTGCCAGCAGTGAATACCGCGGATCACCCCTCCACTTT.

This clone appeared a single time. The genes are TRBV30 and TRBJ2-1; 9 positions match TRBD2. CDR3 length: 14 amino acids. Germline lookup yields CDR1 GTSNPN and CDR2 SVGIG (reference sequence). J gave up 7 bases and V 2 bases, and 6 bases lay outside the gene matches. Here the CDR3 reads CAWSFGAGGNEQFF. CDR3 bases: TGTGCCTGGAGTTTCGGAGCGGGGGGAAATGAGCAGTTCTTC.

This sequence joins TRBV2 and TRBJ1-5; the D is unclear. The CDR3 is made up of 13 amino acids. Trimming took 6 bases from V and 9 from J, leaving 15 bases between them. The V gene's germline CDR1 is SNHLY and CDR2 FYNNEI. The chain's CDR3 is CASRVYISRPQHF. In nucleotides, the CDR3 is TGTGCCAGCAGAGTATACATCTCTAGGCCCCAGCATTTT.

This sequence joins TRBV9 and TRBJ2-1, with TRBD2 identical over 9 bases. V lost 0 bases and J lost 9; bases outside the gene matches: 7. CDR3 length equals 15 residues. The germline V gene has CDR1 SGDLS and CDR2 YYNGEE. The CDR3 DNA sequence: TGTGCCAGCAGCGTAGCTCGCGGGGGGGCCGTTGAGCAGTTCTTC. It translates to CASSVARGGAVEQFF.

The chain combines TRBV5-1 with TRBJ2-5; TRBD2 agrees at 9 bases. The DNA end lines up better with TRBJ2-7; the J call may be wrong. This CDR3 is built from 13 residues. CDR1 and CDR2 from the germline V gene are SGHRS and YFSETQ. CDR3: CASNSGGHYEQYF. The CDR3 DNA sequence: TGCGCCAGCAATAGCGGGGGCCACTACGAGCAGTACTTC.